The 20 T cell receptor beta chains below all came from one sample that was sequenced in a study of Tregs in tolerant kidney transplant recipients. Here immunoSEQ multiplex PCR was the method, and the copy in TCRdb shows in-frame clones only, minus some. The repertoire holds some 50,000 clones, approximately 89% seen once, with less than 20% in the top ten. The nonmyeloablative bone marrow transplants came from related graft donors, with transient mixed chimerism. The sample here was CD8+ T cells from blood (PBMCs), taken 12 months after the transplant. The source is a human patient who received a combined kidney and bone marrow transplant. Some of the T cells may derive from the graft donor.

The chain joins TRBV5-4 to TRBJ1-1; D might be TRBD1 (5 bases). CDR1 SGHNT and CDR2 YYREEE come from the germline V gene (reference sequence). Trimming pared 2 bases from V and 5 bases from J, leaving 13 bases between. The CDR3 length is 14 residues. DNA for the CDR3: TGTGCCAGCAGCTTTACAGGCGGGGGGACTGAAGCTTTCTTT. Its translation is CASSFTGGGTEAFF.

In this sample, this clone turned up once. The rearrangement joins TRBV5-1 to TRBJ1-2, with D possibly TRBD1 on 6 matching bases. Per the germline V gene, CDR1 is SGHRS and CDR2 is YFSETQ. V lost 3 bases, J lost 8 bases, and 26 bases lay in between. CDR3 length: 17 residues. The CDR3 loop is CASSYGSDGGRSLGYTF. In nucleotides, the CDR3 is TGCGCCAGCAGCTACGGATCCGACGGGGGGCGAAGCCTCGGCTACACCTTC.

The V call is TRBV4-3, the J call TRBJ2-7, with 7 bases matching TRBD2. The ends lost 0 bases at V and 2 bases at J; junction bases unmatched: 4. This CDR3 comprises 15 residues. Looked up from germline, CDR1 is LGHNA and CDR2 is YSLEER. This CDR3 is CASSQDMGGAYEQYF. The DNA of the CDR3 is TGCGCCAGCAGCCAAGATATGGGGGGGGCCTACGAGCAGTACTTC.

This clone was seen a single time. The chain joins TRBV7-7 to TRBJ2-5; maybe TRBD1 (5 bases). Judging by the DNA end, TRBJ2-7 fits better; the J call may be wrong. This CDR3 is 15 amino acids long. Germline V lookup: CDR1 SSHAT, CDR2 FNYEAQ (reference sequence). CDR3 residues: CASNPLDSYSYEQYF. CDR3 coding DNA: TGTGCCAGCAATCCCCTAGACAGTTACTCCTACGAGCAGTACTTC.

The chain has TRBV5-6 and TRBJ2-7; D perhaps matches TRBD2 (5 bases). The CDR3 has 16 amino acids. V was shortened by 0 bases and J by 4 bases, with 17 bases between the two germline ends. Germline loops: CDR1 SGHDT, CDR2 YYEEEE. The CDR3 protein is CASSLVLALGSYEQYF. Written as DNA, the CDR3 is TGTGCCAGCAGCTTGGTATTGGCCCTTGGGAGTTACGAGCAGTACTTC.

The chain uses TRBV9 and TRBJ2-1, with D tentatively TRBD1 (5 bases). Trimming shortened V by 3 bases and J by 11 bases, and 9 bases separated the two germline ends. Germline V CDR1 and CDR2: SGDLS, YYNGEE. The CDR3 covers 11 residues. The CDR3 DNA sequence: TGTGCCAGCAGCGATGGGGCGCAGCAGTTCTTC. Translation gives CASSDGAQQFF.

The rearrangement joins TRBV28 to TRBJ2-5; D possibly corresponds to TRBD2 (5 bases). The CDR3 is made up of 15 amino acids. Germline CDR1 MDHEN, CDR2 SYDVKM. V shed 5 bases and J shed 5 bases, with 18 bases lying between them. This CDR3 reads CASSNGETFEETQYF. The CDR3 DNA follows: TGTGCCAGCAGTAACGGGGAGACGTTTGAGGAGACCCAGTACTTC.

The CDR3 DNA reads TGTGCCAGCAGCTTGCAGGGAAGCGCCTACGAGCAGTACTTC. Encoded protein: CASSLQGSAYEQYF. The rearrangement uses TRBV5-6 and TRBJ2-7; the D gene is possibly TRBD1 (5 bases). Trimming took 1 base from V and 2 from J, leaving 10 bases between them. CDR3 length equals 14 residues. Germline CDR1 and CDR2: SGHDT and YYEEEE. Supplemented by reference TRBV5-6 and TRBJ2-7, the full variable domain reads DAGVTQSPTHLIKTRGQQVTLRCSPKSGHDTVSWYQQALGQGPQFIFQYYEEEERQRGNFPDRFSGHQFPNYSSELNVNALLLGDSALYLCASSLQGSAYEQYFGPGTRLTVT.

This chain connects TRBV28 to TRBJ1-1; weak D call: TRBD1 (6 bases). CDR1 MDHEN and CDR2 SYDVKM come from the germline V gene. Deletions cut 10 bases from V and 4 bases from J, with 19 bases between. The CDR3 covers 14 residues. The CDR3 DNA sequence: TGTGCCACCGGGGAAGTTGGGGGCCGCACTGAAGCTTTCTTT. Amino acid sequence: CATGEVGGRTEAFF.

The chain has TRBV23-1 and TRBJ2-3; 11 nucleotides agree with TRBD2. TRBV23-1 is an ORF, with its function uncertain. J was trimmed by 3 bases and V by 2 bases; bases with no gene match: 7. This CDR3 comprises 17 residues. The CDR3 spells CASSQMTSGTWTDTQYF. CDR3 nucleotides: TGCGCCAGCAGTCAAATGACTAGCGGGACCTGGACAGATACGCAGTATTTT.

A single count supports this clone. The CDR3, as DNA: TGTGCCAGCAGCTTAGCGTCTTCAGGCACTGAAGCTTTCTTT. Translating it yields CASSLASSGTEAFF. This rearrangement joins TRBV7-9 to TRBJ1-1; no firm D call. The CDR3 is made up of 14 amino acids. The V gene's germline CDR1 is SEHNR and CDR2 FQNEAQ (reference sequence). Trimming left V 0 bases short and J 4 bases short, with 9 bases between.

J is TRBJ2-7 and V is TRBV5-6; D unresolved. Trimming took off 0 bases at V and 3 bases at J, with 4 bases between the two ends. This CDR3 spans 12 amino acids. Germline loops: CDR1 SGHDT, CDR2 YYEEEE. In DNA form, the CDR3 reads TGTGCCAGCAGCTTGGGACACTACGAGCAGTACTTC. This encodes CASSLGHYEQYF.

V and J are TRBV19 and TRBJ1-2, with 8 bases lining up with TRBD1. The CDR3 totals 15 residues. V lost 5 bases, J lost 5 bases, and 10 bases stayed unmatched. Germline loops: CDR1 LNHDA, CDR2 SQIVND (reference sequence). The CDR3 nucleotides are TGTGCCAGTAGTCTAACCGGACAGGGAGGATATGGCTACACCTTC. Protein product: CASSLTGQGGYGYTF.

Here the CDR3 reads CASRQGEGQPQHF. The CDR3 coding sequence is TGTGCCAGCAGACAGGGAGAAGGCCAGCCCCAGCATTTT. The V and J genes are TRBV25-1 and TRBJ1-5; D may be TRBD1 (6 bases). Germline V gives CDR1 MGHDK, CDR2 SYGVNS. V shed 6 bases and J shed 7 bases, with 13 bases lying between them. The CDR3 totals 13 residues.

This sequence joins TRBV15 and TRBJ2-7; 11 bases align to TRBD1. The ends lost 1 base at V and 7 bases at J; junction bases unmatched: 12. This CDR3 spans 17 amino acids. From germline, CDR1 is LNHNV and CDR2 YYDKDF (reference sequence). This CDR3 is CATSRVGPGTGGGEQYF. The CDR3 region has the DNA TGTGCCACCAGCAGAGTGGGCCCCGGGACAGGGGGGGGAGAGCAGTACTTC.

The V gene is TRBV15, the J gene TRBJ1-5; TRBD1 matches at 9 bases. CDR3 length equals 14 residues. J lost 3 bases, V lost 5 bases, and 2 bases had no gene match. Germline V gene lookup returns CDR1 LNHNV and CDR2 YYDKDF (reference sequence). The CDR3 region has the DNA TGTGCCACCAGCGGGACAGGGTACAATCAGCCCCAGCATTTT. Its translation: CATSGTGYNQPQHF.

The chain uses TRBV7-2 and TRBJ2-1; 11 bases line up with TRBD2. V lost 6 bases, J lost 3 bases, and 1 base stayed unmatched. This CDR3 contains 14 residues. CDR1 is SGHTA and CDR2 is FQGNSA in the germline V gene. This CDR3 reads CASRTSGDYNEQFF. The CDR3 bases are TGTGCCAGCAGGACTAGCGGGGACTACAATGAGCAGTTCTTC. Full variable domain (missing parts from reference TRBV7-2 and TRBJ2-1): GAGVSQSPSNKVTEKGKDVELRCDPISGHTALYWYRQSLGQGLEFLIYFQGNSAPDKSGLPSDRFSAERTGGSVSTLTIQRTQQEDSAVYLCASRTSGDYNEQFFGPGTRLTVL.

The V and J genes are TRBV28 and TRBJ1-4; D gene ambiguous. Trimming removed 5 bases from V and 5 bases from J, with 9 bases in between. Germline V CDR1 and CDR2: MDHEN, SYDVKM. The CDR3 sequence is 13 residues long. The CDR3 bases are TGTGCCAGCAGTCTGATACAGAATGAAAAACTGTTTTTT. This gives the protein CASSLIQNEKLFF.

The V and J genes are TRBV15 and TRBJ1-5; 8 positions match TRBD1. This CDR3 is built from 16 residues. Germline V lookup: CDR1 LNHNV, CDR2 YYDKDF (reference sequence). V lost 4 bases, J lost 4 bases, and 9 bases stayed unmatched. CDR3 bases: TGTGCCACCAGCAAGAGGGGGACAGGCGCGAATCAGCCCCAGCATTTT. Protein product: CATSKRGTGANQPQHF.

This clone counts as medium-sized (0.01 to 0.1%). V and J are TRBV7-2 and TRBJ2-1, with D unresolved. Germline loops: CDR1 SGHTA, CDR2 FQGNSA. The germline V and J ends were trimmed by 5 bases and 3 bases, with 11 bases remaining between them. This CDR3 contains 14 residues. The CDR3 is CASSQTRSYNEQFF. The CDR3, as DNA: TGTGCCAGCAGCCAAACAAGGAGCTACAATGAGCAGTTCTTC.